The 15 T cell receptor beta chains presented below share a single source sample, sequenced in a study of human T cells and chemical hapten exposure. Researchers extracted total RNA from unfractionated whole blood. TCRdb processed the 5' RACE reads anew with MiXCR; each CDR3 protein has one entry. The sample holds around 140,000 distinct CDR3 sequences, roughly 4% seen once. These receptors all come from a female donor in good health.

This clonotype was seen a handful of times. The V call is TRBV15, the J call TRBJ1-2; D is perhaps TRBD1 (6 bases). The V gene lost 1 base and the J gene lost 4 bases, with 7 bases spanning the gap. CDR1 LNHNV and CDR2 YYDKDF come from the germline V gene (reference sequence). The CDR3 is 13 amino acids. The CDR3 DNA reads as TGTGCCACCAGCAGAGCAGGGGTCTATGGCTACACCTTC. It codes for CATSRAGVYGYTF.

This clonotype came up many times. CDR3 bases: TGCGCCAGCAGCTTGGGGGTATCGGGGTCCAATGAGCAGTTCTTC. It is translated as CASSLGVSGSNEQFF. The rearrangement uses TRBV5-1 and TRBJ2-1; D is perhaps TRBD2 (5 bases). The CDR3 covers 15 residues. Germline CDR1 and CDR2: SGHRS and YFSETQ. V gave up 0 bases and J gave up 6 bases, with 13 bases separating them.

This sequence joins TRBV7-2 and TRBJ2-3; possible D gene TRBD2, 5 bases. The CDR3 runs to 13 residues. The germline V gene encodes CDR1 SGHTA and CDR2 FQGNSA. V lost 2 bases and J 4 bases, leaving 7 bases between the germline ends. The CDR3: CASSLMGADTQYF. For the CDR3, the DNA is TGTGCCAGCAGCTTAATGGGAGCAGATACGCAGTATTTT.

This clonotype was seen more than once but under ten times. The chain uses TRBV3-1 and TRBJ2-5; D is ambiguous. The length of the CDR3 is 14 residues. V dropped 0 bases and J dropped 4 bases, with 9 bases sitting between them. From germline, CDR1 is LGHDT and CDR2 YNNKEL (reference sequence). The CDR3 here is CASSQDYGPETQYF. The CDR3 coding sequence is TGTGCCAGCAGCCAAGACTATGGCCCAGAGACCCAGTACTTC.

In this sample, this clonotype turned up many times. Relative to the germline gene, one junction end is altered; a read error may explain this. V is TRBV9 and J is TRBJ1-1, with 7 bases fitting TRBD1. This CDR3 is built from 15 residues. Germline V CDR1 and CDR2: SGDLS, YYNGEE. CDR3 DNA sequence: TGTGCCAGCAGCGCAACGACAGGGCCGAACTCTGAAGCTTTCTTT. Translating it yields CASSATTGPNSEAFF.

Ten or more counts support this clonotype. This sequence joins TRBV19 and TRBJ1-5; D call uncertain. Trimming cost V 6 bases and J 2 bases, with 14 bases left between them. Germline V gives CDR1 LNHDA, CDR2 SQIVND (reference sequence). The CDR3 runs 15 residues. Here the CDR3 reads CASSQTGFGNQPQHF. The DNA of the CDR3 is TGTGCCAGTAGCCAGACGGGATTTGGCAATCAGCCCCAGCATTTT.

This clonotype occurred many times. The chain has TRBV25-1 and TRBJ1-4, with a tentative D call TRBD1 (6 bases). Trimming cost V 0 bases and J 0 bases, with 20 bases left between them. There are 20 residues in the CDR3. The germline gives CDR1 MGHDK, CDR2 SYGVNS. CDR3 sequence reads: CASSEYNGQTLVATNEKLFF. For the CDR3, the DNA is TGTGCCAGCAGTGAATATAATGGACAGACCTTGGTTGCAACTAATGAAAAACTGTTTTTT.

This clonotype has at least ten counts. J is TRBJ1-6 and V is TRBV6-2 or TRBV6-3, with 8 bases matching TRBD1. Germline V gene lookup returns CDR1 MNHEY and CDR2 SVGEGT. The CDR3 contains 15 residues. With V trimmed by 5 bases and J by 8 bases, 8 bases remained unmatched. CDR3 nucleotides: TGTGCCAGCAGTCAAAGGACAGGGTCGTATTCACCCCTCCACTTT. It yields the protein CASSQRTGSYSPLHF.

This clonotype appeared many times. CDR3 residues: CASSGTGQSNTEAFF. The CDR3 region has the DNA TGTGCCAGCAGCGGGACGGGACAGTCGAACACTGAAGCTTTCTTT. V usage is TRBV9 and J usage is TRBJ1-1; TRBD1 agrees at 7 bases. With V trimmed by 3 bases and J by 1 base, 6 bases remained unmatched. CDR1 and CDR2 (germline): SGDLS, YYNGEE. The CDR3 is 15 amino acids.

This clonotype was detected ten times or more. This chain joins TRBV7-2 and TRBJ2-4, with TRBD1 identical over 9 bases. The V gene's germline CDR1 is SGHTA and CDR2 FQGNSA. This CDR3 comprises 13 residues. Trimming at V came to 5 bases and at J to 16 bases, leaving 12 bases not matched to a gene. The CDR3 protein is CASSRVLGTGQYF. The CDR3 nucleotides read TGTGCCAGCAGCCGTGTATTGGGGACAGGGCAATACTTC.

This clonotype was counted many times. The chain uses TRBV10-3 and TRBJ2-1, with 7 nucleotides matching TRBD1. The CDR3 extends over 13 amino acids. V lost 5 bases to trimming and J lost 8 bases; unmatched junction nucleotides: 6. CDR1 and CDR2 (germline): ENHRY, SYGVKD. Here the CDR3 DNA reads TGTGCCATCAGTATTACAGGGGTCGATGAGCAGTTCTTC. It codes for CAISITGVDEQFF.

The chain links TRBV7-9 to TRBJ1-5; D gene unclear. CDR1 and CDR2 from the germline V gene are SEHNR and FQNEAQ (reference sequence). This CDR3 contains 14 residues. V gave up 5 bases and J gave up 6 bases, with 14 bases separating them. CDR3 sequence reads: CASSAETRGQPQHF. CDR3 in DNA: TGTGCCAGCAGCGCCGAGACCCGGGGTCAGCCCCAGCATTTT.

Many counts were recorded for this clonotype. The chain uses TRBV4-3 and TRBJ1-4; TRBD1 might be the D (6 bases). V was pared by 0 bases and J by 7 bases, with 18 bases between. In germline, CDR1 is LGHNA, CDR2 YSLEER. This CDR3 comprises 17 residues. The CDR3 region is CASSQDPFRGSGEKLFF. The DNA for the CDR3 is TGCGCCAGCAGCCAAGACCCCTTCAGGGGAAGTGGTGAAAAACTGTTTTTT.

This clonotype was recorded many times. The chain joins TRBV7-3 to TRBJ1-6; D gene uncertain. CDR3 length equals 15 residues. The V end was cut by 11 bases, the J end by 0 bases, with 14 bases between. Per germline, CDR1 SGHTA and CDR2 FQGTGA. CDR3: CASQLRSSYNSPLHF. CDR3 nucleotide sequence: TGTGCCTCTCAATTAAGGAGCTCCTATAATTCACCCCTCCACTTT.

There are a few counts of this clonotype. The chain joins TRBV19 to TRBJ1-5; no clear D gene. V shed 5 bases and J shed 6 bases, with 11 bases lying between them. This CDR3 is built from 13 residues. Germline-derived CDR1 and CDR2 are LNHDA and SQIVND (reference sequence). Written as DNA, the CDR3 is TGTGCCAGTAGTGGTTCGATCGTTCAGCCCCAGCATTTT. Translated, it gives CASSGSIVQPQHF.